This is a list of T cell receptor beta chains from one sample in a study of control samples from healthy donors and cancer patients. Some clones are missing from TCRdb's copy, which holds only in-frame ones; the method was immunoSEQ multiplex PCR. The top ten hold approximately 2% of the sample, which has about 190,000 clones, roughly nine tenths seen once. Material: blood. The source of these receptors is a young man in good health. CDR3s include the opening cysteine and the closing phenylalanine or tryptophan. The D gene is left open where the match is weak. Rows give clone size only sometimes, using once, few, many, or a class for an expanded clone.

J gene: TRBJ2-1; V gene: TRBV7-8; D gene: -; clone size: once; CDR3 protein: CASSMLVKTNEQFF; CDR3 DNA: TGTGCCAGCAGCATGCTAGTAAAGACGAATGAGCAGTTCTTC
J gene: TRBJ1-4; V gene: TRBV4-1; D gene: TRBD1; clone size: few; CDR3 protein: CASSRGQGVNEKLFF; CDR3 DNA: TGCGCCAGCAGCCGGGGACAGGGGGTAAATGAAAAACTGTTTTTT
J gene: TRBJ1-6; V gene: TRBV12-5; D gene: TRBD1; clone size: -; CDR3 protein: CASGQSTGTGFSPLHF; CDR3 DNA: TGTGCTAGTGGGCAAAGCACCGGGACAGGGTTTTCACCCCTCCACTTT
J gene: TRBJ2-7; V gene: TRBV28; D gene: TRBD1; clone size: -; CDR3 protein: CASSSAGRGQDEQYF; CDR3 DNA: TGTGCCAGCAGTTCCGCGGGCAGGGGGCAGGACGAGCAGTACTTC
J gene: TRBJ2-1; V gene: TRBV29-1; D gene: -; clone size: -; CDR3 protein: CSGGTANSYNEQFF; CDR3 DNA: TGCAGCGGCGGGACCGCAAACTCCTACAATGAGCAGTTCTTC
J gene: TRBJ1-2; V gene: TRBV29-1; D gene: -; clone size: -; CDR3 protein: CSVEARGSSAYGYTF; CDR3 DNA: TGCAGCGTTGAAGCGCGGGGCAGTTCAGCCTATGGCTACACCTTC
J gene: TRBJ1-6; V gene: TRBV27; D gene: -; clone size: -; CDR3 protein: CASRVSGGSNKALHF; CDR3 DNA: TGTGCCAGCAGAGTTTCGGGGGGATCGAATAAGGCCCTCCACTTT
J gene: TRBJ1-2; V gene: TRBV14; D gene: TRBD1; clone size: -; CDR3 protein: CASSPTGQFNYGYTF; CDR3 DNA: TGTGCCAGCAGCCCAACGGGACAGTTCAACTATGGCTACACCTTC
J gene: TRBJ1-2; V gene: TRBV4-1; D gene: -; clone size: few; CDR3 protein: CASSQFYSGGYTF; CDR3 DNA: TGCGCCAGCAGCCAGTTCTATAGCGGGGGCTACACCTTC
J gene: TRBJ1-2; V gene: TRBV16; D gene: -; clone size: few; CDR3 protein: CASSQRQGTANYGYTF; CDR3 DNA: TGTGCCAGCAGCCAAAGGCAGGGGACTGCTAACTATGGCTACACCTTC
J gene: TRBJ2-1; V gene: TRBV9; D gene: TRBD2; clone size: -; CDR3 protein: CASSALAGGPNEQFF; CDR3 DNA: TGTGCCAGCAGCGCCCTAGCGGGGGGGCCGAATGAGCAGTTCTTC
J gene: TRBJ1-6; V gene: TRBV4-1; D gene: -; clone size: -; CDR3 protein: CASTSGTDYNSPLHF; CDR3 DNA: TGCGCCAGCACCTCAGGGACGGATTATAATTCACCCCTCCACTTT
J gene: TRBJ1-1; V gene: TRBV5-6; D gene: TRBD1; clone size: few; CDR3 protein: CASSLNRGGTEAFF; CDR3 DNA: TGTGCCAGCAGCTTGAACAGGGGAGGCACTGAAGCTTTCTTT
J gene: TRBJ1-1; V gene: TRBV12-3/TRBV12-4; D gene: -; clone size: once; CDR3 protein: CASSSGPNTEAFF; CDR3 DNA: TGTGCCAGCAGTTCCGGACCGAACACTGAAGCTTTCTTT
J gene: TRBJ1-1; V gene: TRBV19; D gene: -; clone size: once; CDR3 protein: CASSIGRRGWGTEAFF; CDR3 DNA: TGTGCCAGTAGTATAGGTCGGAGGGGTTGGGGGACTGAAGCTTTCTTT
J gene: TRBJ1-2; V gene: TRBV14; D gene: TRBD1; clone size: -; CDR3 protein: CASSQMDRGPNYGYTF; CDR3 DNA: TGTGCCAGCAGCCAAATGGACAGGGGGCCTAACTATGGCTACACCTTC
J gene: TRBJ2-1; V gene: TRBV9; D gene: TRBD2; clone size: -; CDR3 protein: CASSVITSGGDEQFF; CDR3 DNA: TGTGCCAGCAGCGTTATCACTAGCGGGGGGGACGAGCAGTTCTTC
J gene: TRBJ2-7; V gene: TRBV24-1; D gene: TRBD1; clone size: -; CDR3 protein: CATSPRGHFQDEQYF; CDR3 DNA: TGTGCCACCAGCCCAAGGGGGCACTTTCAAGACGAGCAGTACTTC
J gene: TRBJ2-2; V gene: TRBV7-7; D gene: TRBD1; clone size: -; CDR3 protein: CASSFTGGSRELFF; CDR3 DNA: TGTGCCAGCAGCTTTACAGGGGGGTCGAGGGAGCTGTTTTTT
J gene: TRBJ1-2; V gene: TRBV14; D gene: -; clone size: -; CDR3 protein: CASSQVDSRGYTF; CDR3 DNA: TGTGCCAGCAGCCAAGTGGACAGCCGTGGCTACACCTTC
J gene: TRBJ1-3; V gene: TRBV7-9; D gene: -; clone size: -; CDR3 protein: CASSLGIYPGDSGNTIYF; CDR3 DNA: TGTGCCAGCAGCTTAGGAATCTATCCGGGGGACTCTGGAAACACCATATATTTT
J gene: TRBJ2-3; V gene: TRBV11-2; D gene: -; clone size: -; CDR3 protein: CASSLEGVLIFTDTQYF; CDR3 DNA: TGTGCCAGCAGCTTAGAAGGGGTCCTCATTTTCACAGATACGCAGTATTTT
J gene: TRBJ2-7; V gene: TRBV5-1; D gene: -; clone size: -; CDR3 protein: CASTPGGGYEQYF; CDR3 DNA: TGCGCCAGCACACCGGGGGGCGGCTACGAGCAGTACTTC
J gene: TRBJ1-4; V gene: TRBV30; D gene: -; clone size: -; CDR3 protein: CAWSSWGGKEKLFF; CDR3 DNA: TGTGCCTGGAGCTCGTGGGGGGGCAAGGAAAAACTGTTTTTT
J gene: TRBJ2-1; V gene: TRBV24-1; D gene: -; clone size: -; CDR3 protein: CATSDRTASSYNEQFF; CDR3 DNA: TGTGCCACCAGTGACCGGACAGCTAGCTCCTACAATGAGCAGTTCTTC
J gene: TRBJ1-5; V gene: TRBV6-6; D gene: -; clone size: few; CDR3 protein: CASSYFEGAHQPQHF; CDR3 DNA: TGTGCCAGCAGTTACTTCGAAGGTGCCCACCAGCCCCAGCATTTT
J gene: TRBJ2-7; V gene: TRBV7-2; D gene: -; clone size: -; CDR3 protein: CASSLVPGVRGYEQYF; CDR3 DNA: TGTGCCAGCAGCTTAGTTCCAGGAGTCAGGGGCTACGAGCAGTACTTC
J gene: TRBJ2-7; V gene: TRBV3-1/TRBV3-2; D gene: -; clone size: -; CDR3 protein: CASSQSGTQYF; CDR3 DNA: TGTGCCAGCAGCCAATCGGGGACGCAGTACTTC
J gene: TRBJ2-7; V gene: TRBV6-1; D gene: TRBD1; clone size: -; CDR3 protein: CASSDGDREYEQYF; CDR3 DNA: TGTGCCAGCAGTGATGGGGACAGGGAATACGAGCAGTACTTC
J gene: TRBJ1-1; V gene: TRBV21-1; D gene: -; clone size: -; CDR3 protein: CASGAGGRNTEAFF; CDR3 DNA: TGTGCCAGCGGAGCGGGCGGGAGGAACACTGAAGCTTTCTTT
J gene: TRBJ1-2; V gene: TRBV30; D gene: TRBD1; clone size: -; CDR3 protein: CAWSSPHRDRGRGGYTF; CDR3 DNA: TGTGCCTGGAGTTCCCCCCACCGGGACAGGGGGCGCGGGGGCTACACCTTC
J gene: TRBJ2-7; V gene: TRBV10-2; D gene: TRBD2; clone size: -; CDR3 protein: CASSTLGGAINPYF; CDR3 DNA: TGCGCCAGCAGTACTCTCGGGGGGGCCATTAATCCGTACTTC
J gene: TRBJ2-7; V gene: TRBV11-3; D gene: -; clone size: -; CDR3 protein: CASSLFGTSSSEQYF; CDR3 DNA: TGTGCCAGCAGCTTATTCGGGACCTCTTCCAGCGAGCAGTACTTC
J gene: TRBJ2-3; V gene: TRBV5-1; D gene: TRBD2; clone size: -; CDR3 protein: CASSLDTSGTSTDTQYF; CDR3 DNA: TGCGCCAGCAGCTTGGATACTAGCGGGACTAGCACAGATACGCAGTATTTT
J gene: TRBJ2-7; V gene: TRBV13; D gene: -; clone size: -; CDR3 protein: CASSSIGVSYEQYF; CDR3 DNA: TGTGCCAGCAGTTCAATAGGCGTATCCTACGAGCAGTACTTC
J gene: TRBJ2-7; V gene: TRBV7-9; D gene: -; clone size: -; CDR3 protein: CASSFNSPYEQYF; CDR3 DNA: TGTGCCAGCAGCTTTAACAGTCCCTACGAGCAGTACTTC
J gene: TRBJ2-2; V gene: TRBV7-3; D gene: TRBD2; clone size: -; CDR3 protein: CASSSPAGAFGGELFF; CDR3 DNA: TGTGCCAGCAGCTCCCCAGCGGGGGCCTTTGGCGGGGAGCTGTTTTTT
J gene: TRBJ2-3; V gene: TRBV19; D gene: -; clone size: -; CDR3 protein: CASSPWSLGVTQYF; CDR3 DNA: TGTGCCAGTAGTCCCTGGTCTCTGGGGGTTACGCAGTATTTT
J gene: TRBJ1-2; V gene: TRBV24-1; D gene: -; clone size: -; CDR3 protein: CATSDFGQSYGYTF; CDR3 DNA: TGTGCCACCAGTGATTTCGGACAGTCCTATGGCTACACCTTC
J gene: TRBJ2-3; V gene: TRBV3-1/TRBV3-2; D gene: TRBD2; clone size: once; CDR3 protein: CASSLLAGGITDTQYF; CDR3 DNA: TGTGCCAGCAGCCTACTCGCGGGGGGGATCACAGATACGCAGTATTTT
J gene: TRBJ2-1; V gene: TRBV3-1/TRBV3-2; D gene: TRBD2; clone size: -; CDR3 protein: CASSQDSGGYHYNEQFF; CDR3 DNA: TGTGCCAGCAGCCAAGATAGCGGGGGGTACCACTACAATGAGCAGTTCTTC